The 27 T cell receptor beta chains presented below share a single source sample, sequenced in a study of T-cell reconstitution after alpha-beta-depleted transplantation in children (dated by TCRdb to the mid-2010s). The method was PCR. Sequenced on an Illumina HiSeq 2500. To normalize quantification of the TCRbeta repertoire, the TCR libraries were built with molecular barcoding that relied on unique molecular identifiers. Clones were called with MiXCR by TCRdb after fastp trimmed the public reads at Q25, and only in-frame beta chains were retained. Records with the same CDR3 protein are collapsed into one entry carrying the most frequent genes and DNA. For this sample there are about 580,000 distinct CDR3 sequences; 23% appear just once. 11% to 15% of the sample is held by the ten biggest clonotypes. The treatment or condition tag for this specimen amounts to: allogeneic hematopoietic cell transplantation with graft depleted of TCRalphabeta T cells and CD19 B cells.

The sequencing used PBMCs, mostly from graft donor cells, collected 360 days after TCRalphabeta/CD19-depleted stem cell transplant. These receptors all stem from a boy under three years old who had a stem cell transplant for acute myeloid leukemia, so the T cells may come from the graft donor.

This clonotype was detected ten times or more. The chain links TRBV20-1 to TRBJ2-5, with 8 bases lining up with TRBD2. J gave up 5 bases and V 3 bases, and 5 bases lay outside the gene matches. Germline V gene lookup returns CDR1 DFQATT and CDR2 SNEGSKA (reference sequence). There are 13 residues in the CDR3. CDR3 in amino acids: CSASKAGAETQYF. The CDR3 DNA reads TGCAGTGCTAGTAAAGCGGGGGCGGAGACCCAGTACTTC.

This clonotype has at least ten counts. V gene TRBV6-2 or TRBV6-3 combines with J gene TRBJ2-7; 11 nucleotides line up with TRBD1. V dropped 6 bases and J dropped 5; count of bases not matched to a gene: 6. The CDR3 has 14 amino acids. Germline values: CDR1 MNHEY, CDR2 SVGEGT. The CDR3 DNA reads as TGTGCCAGCAGCTGGACAGGGGGCATCGACGAGCAGTACTTC. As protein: CASSWTGGIDEQYF.

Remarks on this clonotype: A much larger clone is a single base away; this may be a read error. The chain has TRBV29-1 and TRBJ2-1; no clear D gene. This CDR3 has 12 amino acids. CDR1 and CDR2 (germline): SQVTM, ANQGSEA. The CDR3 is CCAKFGEYEQFF. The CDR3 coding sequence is TGCTGCGCTAAATTTGGGGAATATGAGCAGTTCTTC.

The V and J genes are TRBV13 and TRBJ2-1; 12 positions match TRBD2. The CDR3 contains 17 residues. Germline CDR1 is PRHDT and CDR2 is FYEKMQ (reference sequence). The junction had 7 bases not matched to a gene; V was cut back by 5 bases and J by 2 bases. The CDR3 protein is CASSPTRLAGAYNEQFF. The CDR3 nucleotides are TGTGCCAGCAGCCCCACCCGACTAGCGGGGGCCTACAATGAGCAGTTCTTC. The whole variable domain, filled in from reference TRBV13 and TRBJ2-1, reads AAGVIQSPRHLIKEKRETATLKCYPIPRHDTVYWYQQGPGQDPQFLISFYEKMQSDKGSIPDRFSAQQFSDYHSELNMSSLELGDSALYFCASSPTRLAGAYNEQFFGPGTRLTVL.

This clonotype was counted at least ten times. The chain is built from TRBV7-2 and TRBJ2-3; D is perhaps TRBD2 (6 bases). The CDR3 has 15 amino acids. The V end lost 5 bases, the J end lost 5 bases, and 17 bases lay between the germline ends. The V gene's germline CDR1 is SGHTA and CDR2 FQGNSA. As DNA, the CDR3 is TGTGCCAGCAGCCCCCCCTGGGGGACTTTAGATACGCAGTATTTT. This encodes CASSPPWGTLDTQYF. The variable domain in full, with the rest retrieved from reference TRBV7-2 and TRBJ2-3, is GAGVSQSPSNKVTEKGKDVELRCDPISGHTALYWYRQSLGQGLEFLIYFQGNSAPDKSGLPSDRFSAERTGGSVSTLTIQRTQQEDSAVYLCASSPPWGTLDTQYFGPGTRLTVL.

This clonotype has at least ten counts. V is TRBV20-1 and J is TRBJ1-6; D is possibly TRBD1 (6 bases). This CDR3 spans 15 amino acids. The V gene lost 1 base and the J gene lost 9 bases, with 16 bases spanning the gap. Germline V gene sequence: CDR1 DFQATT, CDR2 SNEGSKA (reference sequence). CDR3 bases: TGCAGTGCTAGAGGTCAAGGGGGTTCGGGTTCACCCCTCCACTTT. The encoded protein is CSARGQGGSGSPLHF.

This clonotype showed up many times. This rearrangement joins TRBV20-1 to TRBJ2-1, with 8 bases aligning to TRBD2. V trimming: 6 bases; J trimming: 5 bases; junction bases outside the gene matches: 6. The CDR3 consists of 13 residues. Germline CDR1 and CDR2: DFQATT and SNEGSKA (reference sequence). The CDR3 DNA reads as TGCAGTGCCTTCGGACTAGCCGACAATGAGCAGTTCTTC. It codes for CSAFGLADNEQFF.

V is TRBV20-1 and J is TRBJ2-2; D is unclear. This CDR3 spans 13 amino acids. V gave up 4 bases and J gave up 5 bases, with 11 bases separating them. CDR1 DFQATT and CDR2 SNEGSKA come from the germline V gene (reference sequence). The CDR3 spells CSATSQKTGELFF. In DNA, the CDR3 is TGCAGTGCTACTTCCCAGAAAACCGGGGAGCTGTTTTTT.

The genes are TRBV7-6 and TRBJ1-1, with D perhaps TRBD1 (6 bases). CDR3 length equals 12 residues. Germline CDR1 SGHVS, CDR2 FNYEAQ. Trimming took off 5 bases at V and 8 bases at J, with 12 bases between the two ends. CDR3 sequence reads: CASSTLGGEAFF. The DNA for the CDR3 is TGTGCCAGCAGCACACTAGGGGGAGAAGCTTTCTTT. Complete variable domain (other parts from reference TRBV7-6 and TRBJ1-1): GAGVSQSPRYKVTKRGQDVALRCDPISGHVSLYWYRQALGQGPEFLTYFNYEAQQDKSGLPNDRFSAERPEGSISTLTIQRTEQRDSAMYRCASSTLGGEAFFGQGTRLTVV.

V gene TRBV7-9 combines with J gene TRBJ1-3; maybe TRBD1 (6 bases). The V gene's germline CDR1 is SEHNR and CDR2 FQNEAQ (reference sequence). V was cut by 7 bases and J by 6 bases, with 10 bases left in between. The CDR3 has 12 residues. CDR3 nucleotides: TGTGCCAGCACCCGGGGGCAAAACACCATATATTTT. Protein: CASTRGQNTIYF.

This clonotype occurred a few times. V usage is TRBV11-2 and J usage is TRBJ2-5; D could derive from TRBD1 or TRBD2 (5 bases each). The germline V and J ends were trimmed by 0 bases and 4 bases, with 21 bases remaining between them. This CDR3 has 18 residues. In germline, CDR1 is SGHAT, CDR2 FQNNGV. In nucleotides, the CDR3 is TGTGCCAGCAGCTTAGATCCCGTGCCTTGGGTTGGGACAGAGACCCAGTACTTC. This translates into CASSLDPVPWVGTETQYF. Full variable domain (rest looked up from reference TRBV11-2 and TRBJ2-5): EAGVAQSPRYKIIEKRQSVAFWCNPISGHATLYWYQQILGQGPKLLIQFQNNGVVDDSQLPKDRFSAERLKGVDSTLKIQPAKLEDSAVYLCASSLDPVPWVGTETQYFGPGTRLLVL.

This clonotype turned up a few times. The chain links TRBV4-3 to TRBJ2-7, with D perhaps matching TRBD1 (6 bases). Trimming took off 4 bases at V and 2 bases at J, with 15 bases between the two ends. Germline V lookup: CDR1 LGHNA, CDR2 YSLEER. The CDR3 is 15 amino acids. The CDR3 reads CASSLNRAPTYEQYF. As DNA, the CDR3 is TGCGCCAGCAGCCTCAACAGGGCCCCTACCTACGAGCAGTACTTC.

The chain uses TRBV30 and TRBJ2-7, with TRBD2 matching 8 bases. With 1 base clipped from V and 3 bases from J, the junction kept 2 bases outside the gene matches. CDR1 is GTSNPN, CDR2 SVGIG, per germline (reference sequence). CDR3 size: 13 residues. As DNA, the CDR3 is TGTGCCTGGAGTGGCAGCGGGGGCTACGAGCAGTACTTC. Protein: CAWSGSGGYEQYF.

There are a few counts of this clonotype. The CDR3: CASSYGQGEINYSPLHF. The DNA of the CDR3 is TGTGCCAGCAGTTACGGGCAGGGTGAAATTAATTATTCACCCCTCCACTTT. The chain links TRBV6-5 to TRBJ1-6, with D possibly TRBD1 on 5 matching bases. CDR1 is MNHEY and CDR2 is SVGAGI in the germline V gene. Trimming removed 2 bases at V and 8 bases at J, with 19 bases between. CDR3 length equals 17 residues.

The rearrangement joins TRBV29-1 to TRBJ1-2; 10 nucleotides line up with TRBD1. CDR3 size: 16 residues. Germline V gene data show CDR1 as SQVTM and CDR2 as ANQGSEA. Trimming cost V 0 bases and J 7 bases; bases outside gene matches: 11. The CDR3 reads CSVEDIGTGAGSGYTF. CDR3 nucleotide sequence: TGCAGCGTTGAAGACATTGGGACAGGGGCAGGCTCTGGCTACACCTTC.

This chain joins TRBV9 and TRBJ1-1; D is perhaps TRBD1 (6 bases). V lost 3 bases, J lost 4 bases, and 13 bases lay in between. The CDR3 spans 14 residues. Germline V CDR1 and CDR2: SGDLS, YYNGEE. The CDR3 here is CASSALDRITEAFF. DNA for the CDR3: TGTGCCAGCAGCGCGTTAGACAGGATCACTGAAGCTTTCTTT.

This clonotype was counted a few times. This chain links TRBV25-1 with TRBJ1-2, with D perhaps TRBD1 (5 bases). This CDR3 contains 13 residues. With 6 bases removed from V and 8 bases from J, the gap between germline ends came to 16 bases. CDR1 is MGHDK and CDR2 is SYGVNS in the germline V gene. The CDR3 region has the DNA TGTGCCAGCAGGGATACGGGACTCCCCGGCTACACCTTC. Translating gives CASRDTGLPGYTF.

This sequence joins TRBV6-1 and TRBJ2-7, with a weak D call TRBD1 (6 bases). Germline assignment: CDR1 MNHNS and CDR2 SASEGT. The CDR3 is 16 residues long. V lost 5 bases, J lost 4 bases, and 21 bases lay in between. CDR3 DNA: TGTGCCAGCAGTCCTACAGGGATCGTAGAACTTTACGAGCAGTACGTC. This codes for CASSPTGIVELYEQYV.

For the CDR3, the DNA is TGTGCCAGCAGCGGGACTAGCGGGGGCCTACTCTACGAGCAGTACTTC. Translating gives CASSGTSGGLLYEQYF. This rearrangement joins TRBV9 to TRBJ2-7; TRBD2 agrees at 13 bases. Looked up from germline, CDR1 is SGDLS and CDR2 is YYNGEE. The CDR3 runs 16 residues. J lost 3 bases, V lost 3 bases, and 6 bases had no gene match.

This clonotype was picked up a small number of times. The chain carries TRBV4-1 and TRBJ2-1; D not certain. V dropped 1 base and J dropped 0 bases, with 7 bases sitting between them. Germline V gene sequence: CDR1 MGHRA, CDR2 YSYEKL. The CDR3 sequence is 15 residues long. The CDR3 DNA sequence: TGCGCCAGCAGCCAAGGCCGTACCTCCTACAATGAGCAGTTCTTC. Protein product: CASSQGRTSYNEQFF.

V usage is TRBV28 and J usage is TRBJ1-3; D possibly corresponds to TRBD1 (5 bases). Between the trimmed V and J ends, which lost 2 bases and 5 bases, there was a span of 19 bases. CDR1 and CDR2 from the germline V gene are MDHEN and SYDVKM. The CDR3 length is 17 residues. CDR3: CASSLRKARERRNTIYF. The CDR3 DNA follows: TGTGCCAGCAGTTTACGCAAAGCCAGGGAAAGGCGAAACACCATATATTTT.

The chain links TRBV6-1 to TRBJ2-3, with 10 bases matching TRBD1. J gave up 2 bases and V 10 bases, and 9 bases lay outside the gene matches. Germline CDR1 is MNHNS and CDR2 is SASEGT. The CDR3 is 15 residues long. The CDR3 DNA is TGTGCCACCCTGAAAGGGACAGGGGACACAGATACGCAGTATTTT. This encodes CATLKGTGDTDTQYF.

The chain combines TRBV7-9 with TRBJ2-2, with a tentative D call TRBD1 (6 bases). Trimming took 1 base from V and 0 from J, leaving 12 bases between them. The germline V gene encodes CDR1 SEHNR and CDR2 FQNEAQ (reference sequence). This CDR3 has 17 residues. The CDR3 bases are TGTGCCAGCAGCTTAGAACAGGGCGTCGCGAACACCGGGGAGCTGTTTTTT. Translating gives CASSLEQGVANTGELFF. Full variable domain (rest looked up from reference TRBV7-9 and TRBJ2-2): DTGVSQNPRHKITKRGQNVTFRCDPISEHNRLYWYRQTLGQGPEFLTYFQNEAQLEKSRLLSDRFSAERPKGSFSTLEIQRTEQGDSAMYLCASSLEQGVANTGELFFGEGSRLTVL.

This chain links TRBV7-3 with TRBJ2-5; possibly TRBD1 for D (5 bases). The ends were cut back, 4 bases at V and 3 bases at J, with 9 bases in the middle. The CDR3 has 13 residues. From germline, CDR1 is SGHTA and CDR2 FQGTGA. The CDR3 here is CASSSDIEETQYF. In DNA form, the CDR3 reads TGTGCCAGCAGCTCGGACATCGAAGAGACCCAGTACTTC. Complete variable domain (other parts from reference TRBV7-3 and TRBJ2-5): GAGVSQTPSNKVTEKGKYVELRCDPISGHTALYWYRQSLGQGPEFLIYFQGTGAADDSGLPNDRFFAVRPEGSVSTLKIQRTERGDSAVYLCASSSDIEETQYFGPGTRLLVL.

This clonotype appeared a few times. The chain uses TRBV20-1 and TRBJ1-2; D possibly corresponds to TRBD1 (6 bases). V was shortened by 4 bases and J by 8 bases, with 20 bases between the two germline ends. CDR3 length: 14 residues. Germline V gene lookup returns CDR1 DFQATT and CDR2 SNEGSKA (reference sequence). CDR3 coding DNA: TGCAGTGCTACCGCAGGGGTGCGGAGCGGCGGCTACACCTTC. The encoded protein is CSATAGVRSGGYTF.

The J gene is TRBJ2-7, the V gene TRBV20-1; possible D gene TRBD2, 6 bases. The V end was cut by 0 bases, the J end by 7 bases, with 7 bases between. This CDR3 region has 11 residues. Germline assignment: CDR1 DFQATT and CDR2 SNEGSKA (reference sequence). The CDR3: CSARDRGEQYV. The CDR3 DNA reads TGCAGTGCTAGAGATCGGGGGGAGCAGTACGTC.

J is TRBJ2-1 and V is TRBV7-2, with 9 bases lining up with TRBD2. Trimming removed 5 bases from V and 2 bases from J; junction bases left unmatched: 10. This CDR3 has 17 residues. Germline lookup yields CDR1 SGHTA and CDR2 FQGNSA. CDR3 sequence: CASSPSRAGGAYNEQFF. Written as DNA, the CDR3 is TGTGCCAGCAGCCCAAGCCGCGCGGGGGGGGCCTACAATGAGCAGTTCTTC.